This is a list of T cell receptor beta chains from one sample in a study of T cell changes during pregnancy in multiple sclerosis. The data were produced by immunoSEQ multiplex PCR, yet TCRdb's version contains in-frame clones alone and is incomplete. The table includes 66,000 or so clones, around nine tenths detected once. This sample comprised CD8+ T cells from peripheral blood mononuclear cells, obtained before pregnancy. Receptors originate from a female donor with multiple sclerosis, enrolled in a pregnancy study. Each CDR3 is given with its conserved first and last residue. The D gene is left open where the match is weak. Only some rows state a clone size, as once, few, many or a class for expanded clones.

J	size	V	D	CDR3	DNA
TRBJ1-2	-	TRBV29-1	-	CSAVAGGYTF	TGCAGCGCCGTTGCGGGAGGCTACACCTTC
TRBJ1-1	-	TRBV2	-	CASRGDTDLPMNTEAFF	TGTGCCAGCAGGGGGGACACGGATTTACCCATGAACACTGAAGCTTTCTTT
TRBJ2-1	-	TRBV6-1	-	CALGRSQESYNEQFF	TGTGCCCTTGGGAGGAGCCAAGAATCCTACAATGAGCAGTTCTTC
TRBJ2-3	-	TRBV7-6	TRBD2	CASRPTSGGGDTQYF	TGTGCCAGCCGCCCTACTAGCGGGGGGGGAGATACGCAGTATTTT
TRBJ1-6	-	TRBV5-1	-	CASSLANSDYYNSPLHF	TGCGCCAGCAGCTTGGCCAATTCGGACTACTATAATTCACCCCTCCACTTT
TRBJ2-1	-	TRBV29-1	-	CSVVDSVTYNEQFF	TGCAGCGTGGTGGACAGTGTAACCTACAATGAGCAGTTCTTC
TRBJ2-7	-	TRBV7-7	TRBD1	CASSSGQGGEQYF	TGTGCTAGCAGCTCGGGACAGGGGGGCGAGCAGTACTTC
TRBJ1-5	few	TRBV9	-	CASSVGPNQPQHF	TGTGCCAGCAGCGTCGGTCCCAATCAGCCCCAGCATTTT
TRBJ2-1	-	TRBV2	TRBD2	CANLAVSSYNEQFF	TGTGCCAACCTAGCGGTGAGCTCCTACAATGAGCAGTTCTTC
TRBJ1-1	-	TRBV6-5	-	CASKEALVTEAFF	TGTGCCAGCAAGGAGGCGCTTGTCACTGAAGCTTTCTTT
TRBJ1-2	-	TRBV9	TRBD1	CASTPHGTGANYGYTF	TGTGCCAGTACCCCCCACGGGACAGGGGCTAACTATGGCTACACCTTC
TRBJ2-1	-	TRBV19	-	CASSIGRGSYNEQFF	TGTGCCAGTAGTATTGGCAGGGGATCCTACAATGAGCAGTTCTTC
TRBJ2-1	-	TRBV30	TRBD2	CAPARLAGGPYNEQFF	TGTGCTCCCGCCCGACTAGCGGGGGGGCCCTACAATGAGCAGTTCTTC
TRBJ1-2	few	TRBV19	TRBD1	CASSTGQGPPTNYGYTF	TGTGCCAGTAGTACAGGACAGGGCCCACCGACTAACTATGGCTACACCTTC
TRBJ2-3	once	TRBV7-6	-	CATGSIWFDTQYF	TGTGCCACCGGGTCTATTTGGTTTGATACGCAGTATTTT
TRBJ2-7	once	TRBV13	-	CASSPLGSGTYEQYF	TGTGCCAGCAGCCCTCTGGGTAGCGGAACCTACGAGCAGTACTTC
TRBJ1-2	-	TRBV9	TRBD1	CASSAWDRARDGYTF	TGTGCCAGCAGCGCCTGGGACAGGGCGAGGGATGGCTACACCTTC
TRBJ2-1	-	TRBV5-4	TRBD1	CASSEQGAQEQFF	TGTGCCAGCAGCGAACAGGGGGCGCAGGAGCAGTTCTTC
TRBJ1-5	-	TRBV16	-	CASSGTGGNQPQHF	TGTGCCAGCAGCGGCACGGGGGGCAATCAGCCCCAGCATTTT
TRBJ2-1	-	TRBV7-9	TRBD2	CASSGGISGGDYNEQFF	TGTGCCAGCAGCGGAGGCATTAGCGGGGGCGACTACAATGAGCAGTTCTTC
TRBJ1-5	once	TRBV7-8	TRBD1	CASSQPNSPAGGRNQPQHF	TGTGCCAGCAGTCAACCAAACTCCCCGGCAGGGGGACGGAATCAGCCCCAGCATTTT
TRBJ2-1	-	TRBV6-5	TRBD2	CASSQSLAGGQEQFF	TGTGCCAGCAGTCAGAGTCTAGCGGGGGGGCAAGAGCAGTTCTTC
TRBJ2-3	once	TRBV12-5	-	CASGDTNTGDTQYF	TGTGCTAGTGGGGATACCAACACCGGGGATACGCAGTATTTT
TRBJ1-2	-	TRBV6-6	TRBD1	CASRGTDPNYGYTF	TGTGCCAGCAGGGGGACAGACCCTAACTATGGCTACACCTTC
TRBJ1-1	-	TRBV13	-	CASSLAQDTEAFF	TGTGCCAGCAGCTTAGCTCAGGACACTGAAGCTTTCTTT
TRBJ1-2	-	TRBV5-1	-	CASSWLGGDYGYTF	TGCGCCAGCAGCTGGTTAGGGGGGGACTATGGCTACACCTTC
TRBJ1-2	once	TRBV9	TRBD1	CASSGGTAADNYGYTF	TGTGCCAGCAGCGGTGGGACAGCCGCGGACAACTATGGCTACACCTTC
TRBJ2-4	-	TRBV7-9	-	CASSLFAGAKNIQYF	TGTGCCAGCAGCTTATTCGCGGGGGCCAAAAACATTCAGTACTTC
TRBJ1-2	-	TRBV15	-	CATSRDSPGVYGYTF	TGTGCCACCAGCAGAGATTCCCCTGGAGTCTATGGCTACACCTTC
TRBJ2-1	-	TRBV9	TRBD1	CASSSIWDRDSYNEQFF	TGTGCCAGCAGCTCAATCTGGGACAGGGACTCCTACAATGAGCAGTTCTTC
TRBJ2-7	-	TRBV4-1	-	CASSHFEGGLGEQYF	TGCGCCAGCAGCCACTTCGAGGGGGGGCTTGGCGAGCAGTACTTC
TRBJ1-2	-	TRBV7-3	-	CASSLVGGYGYTF	TGTGCCAGCAGCTTAGTAGGGGGCTATGGCTACACCTTC
TRBJ1-2	-	TRBV10-2	-	CASSESADYGYTF	TGCGCCAGCAGTGAGTCGGCAGACTATGGCTACACCTTC
TRBJ2-5	-	TRBV4-2	-	CASSQGRRELPETQYF	TGTGCCAGCAGCCAAGGTCGTCGAGAACTGCCGGAGACCCAGTACTTC
TRBJ1-2	-	TRBV7-9	TRBD1	CASSPPVHQGVGF	TGTGCCAGCAGCCCCCCCGTTCATCAGGGGGTGGGCTTC
TRBJ2-5	-	TRBV7-3	-	CASSLEVQETQYF	TGTGCCAGCAGCCTCGAGGTACAAGAGACCCAGTACTTC
TRBJ1-6	once	TRBV9	-	CASSVIRSYNSPLHF	TGTGCCAGCAGCGTAATCCGCTCCTATAATTCACCCCTCCACTTT
TRBJ1-1	-	TRBV9	-	CASSGQGMAEAFF	TGTGCCAGCAGCGGGCAGGGGATGGCTGAAGCTTTCTTT
TRBJ1-6	-	TRBV7-9	-	CASSLVQGQSPLHF	TGTGCCAGCAGCTTAGTGCAGGGTCAATCACCCCTCCACTTT
TRBJ2-1	-	TRBV7-9	TRBD2	CASSLVGGAYNEQFF	TGTGCCAGCAGCTTAGTCGGGGGGGCCTACAATGAGCAGTTCTTC
TRBJ2-7	once	TRBV18	-	CASSPGASQDEQYF	TGTGCCAGCTCACCAGGAGCCTCTCAAGACGAGCAGTACTTC
TRBJ2-3	-	TRBV7-9	-	CASSSDNADSTDTQYF	TGTGCCAGCAGCTCTGACAACGCCGATAGCACAGATACGCAGTATTTT
TRBJ2-5	-	TRBV27	TRBD2	CASRTSGSQETQYF	TGTGCCAGCAGGACTAGCGGGTCCCAAGAGACCCAGTACTTC
TRBJ1-5	-	TRBV28	-	CASSTPRGARQPQHF	TGTGCCAGCAGTACCCCCCGGGGAGCGCGGCAGCCCCAGCATTTT
TRBJ2-1	-	TRBV12-5	-	CASGPPDRGTAYRSYNEQFF	TGTGCTAGTGGTCCCCCTGACCGCGGGACAGCCTATCGCTCCTACAATGAGCAGTTCTTC
TRBJ1-1	once	TRBV11-2	-	CASSYSGGTEAFF	TGTGCCAGCAGCTACTCGGGGGGGACTGAAGCTTTCTTT
TRBJ1-2	once	TRBV25-1	-	CASSELDWGGPPRYTF	TGTGCCAGCAGTGAATTGGATTGGGGGGGGCCGCCGCGCTACACCTTC
TRBJ1-2	-	TRBV19	TRBD1	CASSIEAGGKDGYTF	TGTGCCAGTAGTATTGAAGCAGGGGGCAAAGATGGCTACACCTTC
TRBJ2-3	-	TRBV2	TRBD1	CASSERGQGERDTQYF	TGTGCCAGCAGTGAAAGGGGACAGGGGGAGCGCGATACGCAGTATTTT
TRBJ1-6	-	TRBV18	TRBD1	CASSPEGGGYNSPLHF	TGTGCCAGCTCACCGGAAGGGGGCGGCTATAATTCACCCCTCCACTTT
TRBJ2-7	-	TRBV9	TRBD2	CASSAGTSGYEQYF	TGTGCCAGCAGCGCAGGGACTAGCGGTTACGAGCAGTACTTC
TRBJ1-1	-	TRBV2	-	CARLTVPNTEAFF	TGTGCCAGACTGACAGTACCTAACACTGAAGCTTTCTTT
TRBJ2-5	-	TRBV25-1	TRBD1	CASSESGTGVKETQYF	TGTGCCAGCAGTGAATCGGGGACAGGGGTAAAAGAGACCCAGTACTTC
TRBJ2-1	-	TRBV4-1	-	CASSQVLAAYNEQFF	TGCGCCAGCAGCCAAGTCTTAGCCGCCTACAATGAGCAGTTCTTC
TRBJ2-1	-	TRBV19	TRBD2	CASRPTSPNEQFF	TGTGCCAGTAGACCGACTAGCCCAAATGAGCAGTTCTTC
TRBJ2-3	-	TRBV6-1	-	CASSEGAGGTDTQYF	TGTGCCAGCAGTGAAGGGGCAGGGGGGACAGATACGCAGTATTTT
TRBJ1-1	-	TRBV7-6	-	CASGRRAGEGTEAFF	TGTGCCAGCGGCCGGAGGGCGGGGGAAGGCACTGAAGCTTTCTTT
TRBJ1-4	-	TRBV6-5	-	CASSPVGGPEKLFF	TGTGCCAGCAGCCCGGTCGGGGGACCCGAAAAACTGTTTTTT
TRBJ1-1	-	TRBV16	TRBD1	CASRGGTGVLNTEAFF	TGTGCCAGCCGAGGGGGGACAGGGGTTCTGAACACTGAAGCTTTCTTT